This TCR beta chain is drawn from a study of lymphopenia after photon versus proton radiotherapy. Concerning this clone itself: The junction departs from the called germline gene at one end, perhaps through a read error.

Produced via immunoSEQ multiplex PCR; TCRdb's table is partial and in-frame only. The sample has about 39,000 clones; about 90% are singletons. The germline CDR1 and CDR2 sequences are SSHAT and FNYEAQ (reference sequence). This CDR3 region has 13 residues. V and J are TRBV7-7 and TRBJ1-1, with D uncertain. This TCR came from a man aged 55 to 70 with cholangiocarcinoma. Here the sequenced sample was peripheral blood, taken from a patient treated with photon-based radiotherapy. The CDR3 reads CASSQDANTEAFF. In DNA form, the CDR3 reads TGTGCTAGCAGCCAGGATGCGAACACTGAAGCTTTCTTT.